The 26 T cell receptor beta chains below come from one sample, sequenced in a study of blood T cell repertoires in COVID-19 (dated by TCRdb to the early 2020s). The library was built by means of the immunoSEQ multiplex PCR assay. TCRdb retrieved this table from immuneACCESS and kept in-frame rearrangements only. Not all clones are present; in checked studies, unresolved V genes account for under half, and no reason is known for the remainder. This sample is represented by 68,000 or so clones; less than 95% of them were singletons. The ten largest clonotypes hold approximately 0.57% of the sample. The sample was peripheral blood. The receptors were sampled from a man over 45 with COVID-19, enrolled during active disease.

The rearrangement uses TRBV10-3 and TRBJ2-6, with 8 nucleotides matching TRBD2. CDR1 and CDR2 (germline): ENHRY, SYGVKD. This CDR3 is built from 18 residues. V shed 10 bases and J 3 bases; nucleotides not matched to a gene: 17. The CDR3 nucleotides read TGTGCCACCGGTGGGGCGGGAGGTCCGACTAATGGGGCCAACGTCCTGACTTTC. Translating gives CATGGAGGPTNGANVLTF.

V gene TRBV2 combines with J gene TRBJ1-4; 8 nucleotides line up with TRBD1. Germline CDR1 is SNHLY and CDR2 is FYNNEI. The CDR3 is made up of 15 amino acids. With 2 bases clipped from V and 6 bases from J, the junction kept 5 bases outside the gene matches. CDR3 DNA: TGTGCCAGCAGTGAACTTACAGGGGGTTATGAAAAACTGTTTTTT. The encoded protein is CASSELTGGYEKLFF.

This chain joins TRBV5-8 and TRBJ2-5, with 9 nucleotides matching TRBD2. V lost 0 bases to trimming and J lost 0 bases; unmatched junction nucleotides: 9. CDR1 SGHTS and CDR2 YDEGEE come from the germline V gene. The CDR3 spans 18 residues. For the CDR3, the DNA is TGTGCCAGCAGCTTGGCGACTAGCGGATGGGGTTACCAAGAGACCCAGTACTTC. Translation: CASSLATSGWGYQETQYF.

The chain couples TRBV24-1 to TRBJ1-5; 7 bases match TRBD1. CDR1 is KGHDR, CDR2 SFDVKD, per germline. V lost 3 bases to trimming and J lost 3 bases; unmatched junction nucleotides: 4. CDR3 length: 15 residues. In nucleotides, the CDR3 is TGTGCCACCAGTGATGGACAGGAGCCCAATCAGCCCCAGCATTTT. This translates into CATSDGQEPNQPQHF.

This clone was picked up one time. The rearrangement links TRBV4-1 to TRBJ1-5; D ambiguous. V was trimmed by 4 bases and J by 5 bases, leaving 15 bases between them. CDR1 and CDR2 (germline): MGHRA, YSYEKL. The length of the CDR3 is 15 residues. CDR3: CASSLLVLGDQPQHF. The CDR3 coding sequence is TGCGCCAGCAGCCTTCTTGTCCTAGGTGATCAGCCCCAGCATTTT.

J is TRBJ2-7 and V is TRBV12-1; the table's D gene call, TRBD2, was not cross checked with the DNA. TRBV12-1 is designated a pseudogene. The CDR3 has 13 amino acids. CDR3 nucleotide sequence: TGTGCCAGCAGCTTGGGACTTGCCTACGAGCAGTACTTC. This sequence encodes CASSLGLAYEQYF.

The CDR3 region has the DNA TGTGCCAGCAGGAAGGGCGGGACTTACACAGATACGCAGTATTTT. Amino acids: CASRKGGTYTDTQYF. The chain has TRBV5-4 and TRBJ2-3, with D possibly matching TRBD2 (6 bases). CDR1 SGHNT and CDR2 YYREEE come from the germline V gene (reference sequence). With 5 bases removed from V and 2 bases from J, the gap between germline ends came to 15 bases. The CDR3 spans 15 residues.

The rearrangement uses TRBV7-2 and TRBJ1-5; no firm D call. CDR1 and CDR2 from the germline V gene are SGHTA and FQGNSA. V was pared by 2 bases and J by 5 bases, with 7 bases between. The CDR3 is made up of 13 amino acids. CDR3 loop: CASSLYEDQPQHF. CDR3 nucleotides: TGTGCCAGCAGCTTATACGAGGATCAGCCCCAGCATTTT. Combining the CDR3 with reference TRBV7-2 and TRBJ1-5 gives the whole variable domain GAGVSQSPSNKVTEKGKDVELRCDPISGHTALYWYRQSLGQGLEFLIYFQGNSAPDKSGLPSDRFSAERTGGSVSTLTIQRTQQEDSAVYLCASSLYEDQPQHFGDGTRLSIL.

The chain couples TRBV6-5 to TRBJ2-7; 12 bases are a match to TRBD1. The CDR3 has 15 amino acids. With V trimmed by 6 bases and J by 2 bases, 5 bases remained unmatched. Per the germline V gene, CDR1 is MNHEY and CDR2 is SVGAGI. The CDR3 DNA reads TGTGCCAGCAGGCCCGGGACAGGGGGCCCCTACGAGCAGTACTTC. Amino acids: CASRPGTGGPYEQYF.

The chain is built from TRBV2 and TRBJ2-3; D is possibly TRBD1 (7 bases). The CDR3 length is 16 residues. The germline gives CDR1 SNHLY, CDR2 FYNNEI. V lost 0 bases and J lost 3, with 13 bases in between. CDR3 loop: CASSEARPGGTDTQYF. CDR3 DNA: TGTGCCAGCAGTGAAGCGAGACCAGGGGGGACAGATACGCAGTATTTT.

This chain connects TRBV6-2 or TRBV6-3 to TRBJ2-5, with 9 nucleotides matching TRBD2. The germline CDR1 and CDR2 sequences are MNHEY and SVGEGT. The CDR3 is 13 residues long. After removal of 6 bases from V and 5 bases from J, the junction contained 4 bases not matched to a gene. The CDR3 region is CASSWTSEETQYF. The CDR3 nucleotides read TGTGCCAGCAGCTGGACTAGCGAGGAGACCCAGTACTTC.

The chain uses TRBV3-1 (or the pseudogene TRBV3-2) and TRBJ2-7; 9 bases are a match to TRBD2. Germline assignment: CDR1 LGHDT and CDR2 YNNKEL (reference sequence). The CDR3 length is 15 residues. The J segment lost 2 bases and the V segment lost 3 bases, leaving 5 bases of the junction unmatched. The CDR3 loop reads CASSQETSGPYEQYF. In DNA, the CDR3 is TGTGCCAGCAGCCAGGAGACTAGCGGTCCCTACGAGCAGTACTTC.

The gene calls are TRBV18 and TRBJ1-2, with 7 bases matching TRBD1. CDR3 length equals 14 residues. The V and J ends lost 2 bases and 6 bases, in that order; junction bases with no gene match: 6. Germline V gives CDR1 KGHSH, CDR2 LQKENI. The CDR3 nucleotides read TGTGCCAGCTCACCAGGGACAGAGATCCATGGCTACACCTTC. Its protein product is CASSPGTEIHGYTF. The full variable domain, its missing parts supplied by reference TRBV18 and TRBJ1-2, is NAGVMQNPRHLVRRRGQEARLRCSPMKGHSHVYWYRQLPEEGLKFMVYLQKENIIDESGMPKERFSAEFPKEGPSILRIQQVVRGDSAAYFCASSPGTEIHGYTFGSGTRLTVV.

This clone was counted a single time. V gene TRBV6-2 or TRBV6-3 combines with J gene TRBJ2-4; D ambiguous. The germline gives CDR1 MNHEY, CDR2 SVGEGT. Trimming took off 6 bases at V and 0 bases at J, with 15 bases between the two ends. The CDR3 has 16 residues. The CDR3 coding sequence is TGTGCCAGCAGCCTAGTTAGTAACCTAGCCAAAAACATTCAGTACTTC. Translating gives CASSLVSNLAKNIQYF.

There are a few counts of this clone. The rearrangement joins TRBV20-1 to TRBJ1-2; a possible D gene is TRBD1 (6 bases). Trimming took off 3 bases at V and 6 bases at J, with 8 bases between the two ends. The CDR3 extends over 11 amino acids. The germline CDR1 and CDR2 sequences are DFQATT and SNEGSKA (reference sequence). In DNA, the CDR3 is TGCAGTGCTAGTGGGGGGCATGGCTACACCTTC. This encodes CSASGGHGYTF.

V and J are TRBV5-1 and TRBJ1-1; D remains unclear. V was shortened by 0 bases and J by 0 bases, with 9 bases between the two germline ends. Per the germline V gene, CDR1 is SGHRS and CDR2 is YFSETQ. The CDR3 runs to 15 residues. The CDR3 nucleotides are TGCGCCAGCAGCTTGGCCGGCGGTTTGAACACTGAAGCTTTCTTT. This codes for CASSLAGGLNTEAFF.

J is TRBJ1-1 and V is TRBV10-3, with 8 bases aligning to TRBD1. The V gene's germline CDR1 is ENHRY and CDR2 SYGVKD. The CDR3 is made up of 17 amino acids. The junction had 19 bases not matched to a gene; V was cut back by 8 bases and J by 5 bases. CDR3 in amino acids: CAISLAGGTGMYTEAFF. The CDR3 coding sequence is TGTGCCATCTCCTTGGCAGGGGGGACAGGAATGTATACTGAAGCTTTCTTT.

The chain links TRBV19 to TRBJ2-3, with D uncertain. The CDR3 contains 14 residues. Trimming took off 3 bases at V and 8 bases at J, with 15 bases between the two ends. In germline, CDR1 is LNHDA, CDR2 SQIVND (reference sequence). The CDR3 spells CASSMRGHTGTQYF. The CDR3 DNA sequence: TGTGCCAGTAGTATGCGAGGTCATACCGGTACGCAGTATTTT.

The rearrangement links TRBV6-1 to TRBJ2-7; 7 bases line up with TRBD2. V shed 1 base, J shed 5 bases, and the junction held 8 bases outside the gene matches. Germline CDR1 is MNHNS and CDR2 is SASEGT. The CDR3 contains 15 residues. In DNA, the CDR3 is TGTGCCAGCAGTGAAGTACTCGGTCGGGAGGACGAGCAGTACTTC. This translates into CASSEVLGREDEQYF.

The chain uses TRBV6-5 and TRBJ1-3, with 7 bases identical to TRBD1. This CDR3 spans 13 amino acids. Trimming cost V 9 bases and J 4 bases; bases outside gene matches: 6. The germline gives CDR1 MNHEY, CDR2 SVGAGI. The CDR3 region is CASAQGEGNTIYF. The CDR3 DNA is TGTGCCAGTGCCCAGGGGGAAGGAAACACCATATATTTT.

The chain couples TRBV7-8 to TRBJ2-7; a weak D match, TRBD2 (7 bases). Trimming took off 5 bases at V and 0 bases at J, with 17 bases between the two ends. CDR1 SGHVS and CDR2 FQNEAQ come from the germline V gene. CDR3 size: 16 residues. The CDR3 here is CASSPSGAGASYEQYF. DNA of the CDR3: TGTGCCAGCAGCCCCTCCGGGGCGGGGGCCTCCTACGAGCAGTACTTC.

V gene TRBV5-4 combines with J gene TRBJ1-1; TRBD1 matches at 7 bases. Germline lookup yields CDR1 SGHNT and CDR2 YYREEE (reference sequence). This CDR3 has 14 residues. The trim removed 4 bases at V and 0 bases at J, leaving 3 bases unmatched. CDR3 sequence: CASSDGTVNTEAFF. The CDR3 DNA is TGTGCCAGCAGCGACGGGACAGTGAACACTGAAGCTTTCTTT.

This CDR3 reads CASSSIGVTGELFF. DNA of the CDR3: TGTGCCAGCAGTAGCATAGGGGTCACCGGGGAGCTGTTTTTT. The genes are TRBV6-4 and TRBJ2-2; D is perhaps TRBD1 (5 bases). Trimming left V 5 bases short and J 4 bases short, with 11 bases between. Germline V gene data show CDR1 as MRHNA and CDR2 as SNTAGT. This CDR3 region has 14 residues.

The V gene is TRBV19, the J gene TRBJ1-5, with D possibly matching TRBD1 (5 bases). Looked up from germline, CDR1 is LNHDA and CDR2 is SQIVND (reference sequence). The CDR3 runs 13 residues. V lost 6 bases, J lost 7 bases, and 13 bases lay in between. For the CDR3, the DNA is TGTGCCAGTAGCGGGGGGGGAGCCCAGCCCCAGCATTTT. It codes for CASSGGGAQPQHF. Looking up the rest from reference TRBV19 and TRBJ1-5 gives the full variable domain: DGGITQSPKYLFRKEGQNVTLSCEQNLNHDAMYWYRQDPGQGLRLIYYSQIVNDFQKGDIAEGYSVSREKKESFPLTVTSAQKNPTAFYLCASSGGGAQPQHFGDGTRLSIL.

This chain connects TRBV3-1 (or the pseudogene TRBV3-2) to TRBJ1-2; the match to TRBD1 covers 9 bases. The CDR3 covers 15 residues. Germline V gene data show CDR1 as LGHDT and CDR2 as YNNKEL (reference sequence). The V segment lost 2 bases and the J segment 8 bases; nucleotides outside the gene matches: 9. In nucleotides, the CDR3 is TGTGCCAGCAGCCAAAGGGACAGGGTATCTGAAGGCTACACCTTC. Its protein is CASSQRDRVSEGYTF.

The chain joins TRBV2 to TRBJ1-1, with no clear D. The CDR3 has 14 amino acids. V lost 4 bases and J 1 base, leaving 10 bases between the germline ends. Germline-derived CDR1 and CDR2 are SNHLY and FYNNEI. In nucleotides, the CDR3 is TGTGCCAGCAGTGGGGGAGGTGCGAACACTGAAGCTTTCTTT. This codes for CASSGGGANTEAFF. Supplemented by reference TRBV2 and TRBJ1-1, the full variable domain reads EPEVTQTPSHQVTQMGQEVILRCVPISNHLYFYWYRQILGQKVEFLVSFYNNEISEKSEIFDDQFSVERPDGSNFTLKIRSTKLEDSAMYFCASSGGGANTEAFFGQGTRLTVV.